The 22 T cell receptor beta chains presented below share a single source sample, sequenced in a study of blood T cell repertoires in COVID-19. TCRdb's table, derived via immunoSEQ multiplex PCR, lists solely in-frame clones and lacks some. The sample includes 66,000 or so clones, around 77% of them seen just once. The sample consisted of peripheral blood. The receptors stem from a human donor in a cohort sampled during active COVID-19.

The chain couples TRBV27 to TRBJ2-1, with 11 nucleotides matching TRBD2. V shed 4 bases and J 7 bases; nucleotides not matched to a gene: 3. The CDR3 has 14 residues. Germline-derived CDR1 and CDR2 are MNHEY and SMNVEV (reference sequence). CDR3 sequence (DNA): TGTGCCAGCAGTTGGCTAGCGGGAGGAAATGAGCAGTTCTTC. This translates into CASSWLAGGNEQFF.

The gene calls are TRBV23-1 and TRBJ1-5; D not certain. TRBV23-1 belongs to the ORF category, with a function that is uncertain. V lost 6 bases and J 2 bases, leaving 14 bases between the germline ends. The CDR3 length is 15 residues. The CDR3: CASRLVPAGNQPQHF. The CDR3 nucleotides are TGCGCCAGCAGACTAGTTCCGGCCGGCAATCAGCCCCAGCATTTT.

The chain recombines TRBV11-3 with TRBJ1-1, with D unclear. The ends were cut back, 1 base at V and 0 bases at J, with 6 bases in the middle. CDR1 is SGHNT and CDR2 is YENEEA in the germline V gene. This CDR3 has 14 residues. The CDR3 loop reads CASSLGSVNTEAFF. The CDR3 nucleotides are TGTGCCAGCAGCTTAGGATCGGTGAACACTGAAGCTTTCTTT.

This clone was seen only a few times. V gene TRBV7-9 combines with J gene TRBJ2-7; D not resolved. V was cut by 5 bases and J by 4 bases, with 6 bases left in between. The germline CDR1 and CDR2 sequences are SEHNR and FQNEAQ (reference sequence). The CDR3 consists of 11 residues. CDR3 nucleotides: TGTGCCAGCAGCATGACATACGAGCAGTACTTC. The encoded protein is CASSMTYEQYF.

This clone was seen once. The V call is TRBV7-2, the J call TRBJ2-6; 9 bases are shared with TRBD1. This CDR3 has 17 residues. V shed 3 bases and J 0 bases; nucleotides not matched to a gene: 3. Germline V lookup: CDR1 SGHTA, CDR2 FQGNSA. CDR3 DNA: TGTGCCAGCAGCTTCGACAGGGGGTTCTCTGGGGCCAACGTCCTGACTTTC. Its protein product is CASSFDRGFSGANVLTF.

This rearrangement joins TRBV7-9 to TRBJ2-2, with 9 nucleotides matching TRBD2. The CDR3 covers 14 residues. The germline V gene has CDR1 SEHNR and CDR2 FQNEAQ (reference sequence). J was trimmed by 5 bases and V by 8 bases; bases with no gene match: 6. Here the CDR3 reads CASAGLAGTGELFF. The CDR3, as DNA: TGTGCCAGCGCGGGTCTAGCGGGAACCGGGGAGCTGTTTTTT. Combining the CDR3 with reference TRBV7-9 and TRBJ2-2 gives the whole variable domain DTGVSQNPRHKITKRGQNVTFRCDPISEHNRLYWYRQTLGQGPEFLTYFQNEAQLEKSRLLSDRFSAERPKGSFSTLEIQRTEQGDSAMYLCASAGLAGTGELFFGEGSRLTVL.

The genes are TRBV27 and TRBJ2-7; tentatively, D is TRBD2 (5 bases). Germline CDR1 MNHEY, CDR2 SMNVEV (reference sequence). This CDR3 is built from 15 residues. The ends were cut back, 5 bases at V and 5 bases at J, with 19 bases in the middle. This CDR3 is CASSPRGSVRNEQYF. The CDR3 region has the DNA TGTGCCAGCAGTCCCCGTGGTAGCGTGAGAAACGAGCAGTACTTC.

The chain recombines TRBV11-2 with TRBJ2-2, with 12 bases matching TRBD2. Trimming took 5 bases from V and 5 from J; bases not matched to a gene: 3. CDR3 length equals 15 residues. Per the germline V gene, CDR1 is SGHAT and CDR2 is FQNNGV. Written as DNA, the CDR3 is TGTGCCAGCAGCCGACTAGCGGGAGCAACCGGGGAGCTGTTTTTT. Translated, it gives CASSRLAGATGELFF. The whole variable domain, filled in from reference TRBV11-2 and TRBJ2-2, reads EAGVAQSPRYKIIEKRQSVAFWCNPISGHATLYWYQQILGQGPKLLIQFQNNGVVDDSQLPKDRFSAERLKGVDSTLKIQPAKLEDSAVYLCASSRLAGATGELFFGEGSRLTVL.

The chain has TRBV7-3 and TRBJ2-7, with 7 bases lining up with TRBD2. From germline, CDR1 is SGHTA and CDR2 FQGTGA. This CDR3 is built from 15 residues. Unmatched junction bases numbered 7, after V lost 2 bases and J lost 3 bases. CDR3 sequence reads: CASSLVGGSNYEQYF. In nucleotides, the CDR3 is TGTGCCAGCAGCTTAGTGGGCGGGAGCAACTACGAGCAGTACTTC.

This clone was detected only a few times. The chain combines TRBV4-3 with TRBJ1-1; D is perhaps TRBD1 (6 bases). Trimming took 6 bases from V and 3 from J, leaving 14 bases between them. The CDR3 length is 14 residues. Germline lookup yields CDR1 LGHNA and CDR2 YSLEER. The CDR3 sequence: CASRNREFYTEAFF. The CDR3 coding sequence is TGCGCCAGCAGAAACAGGGAGTTTTACACTGAAGCTTTCTTT.

This clone was counted at least ten times. The chain employs TRBV6-6 and TRBJ2-7; 9 bases line up with TRBD2. Trimming at V came to 7 bases and at J to 1 base, leaving 11 bases not matched to a gene. The CDR3 is 16 residues long. From germline, CDR1 is MNHNY and CDR2 SVGAGI (reference sequence). This chain's CDR3 is CASTSSRAGGSYEQYF. CDR3 DNA: TGTGCCAGCACCTCGAGTCGAGCGGGAGGATCCTACGAGCAGTACTTC.

The chain employs TRBV6-2 or TRBV6-3 and TRBJ1-1; 7 bases match TRBD1. The ends lost 3 bases at V and 3 bases at J; junction bases unmatched: 7. From germline, CDR1 is MNHEY and CDR2 SVGEGT. The CDR3 runs to 15 residues. The CDR3 coding sequence is TGTGCCAGCAGTTATACTAGGGGGCCGGACACTGAAGCTTTCTTT. This codes for CASSYTRGPDTEAFF.

This chain connects TRBV9 to TRBJ2-3; 8 bases match TRBD2. V lost 2 bases and J lost 0; bases outside the gene matches: 8. Germline V lookup: CDR1 SGDLS, CDR2 YYNGEE. The length of the CDR3 is 17 residues. The CDR3 is CASSVGLAGRSTDTQYF. The CDR3 DNA is TGTGCCAGCAGCGTGGGCCTAGCGGGTCGAAGCACAGATACGCAGTATTTT.

V gene TRBV6-2 or TRBV6-3 combines with J gene TRBJ1-1; maybe TRBD1 (5 bases). CDR3 size: 16 residues. Trimming removed 0 bases at V and 4 bases at J, with 15 bases between. CDR1 and CDR2 from the germline V gene are MNHEY and SVGEGT. The DNA for the CDR3 is TGTGCCAGCAGTTACTCACAGGCGGAAGGTGTCACTGAAGCTTTCTTT. This sequence encodes CASSYSQAEGVTEAFF.

The chain employs TRBV28 and TRBJ2-3; 10 bases are shared with TRBD2. With 6 bases clipped from V and 3 bases from J, the junction kept 3 bases outside the gene matches. CDR1 is MDHEN and CDR2 is SYDVKM in the germline V gene. The CDR3 spans 14 residues. The CDR3 sequence is CASRPAGGTDTQYF. CDR3 coding DNA: TGTGCCAGCAGGCCAGCGGGGGGGACAGATACGCAGTATTTT.

The V gene is TRBV15, the J gene TRBJ2-5, with D perhaps matching TRBD2 (6 bases). The length of the CDR3 is 14 residues. V lost 2 bases to trimming and J lost 4 bases, with 11 bases between them. The germline V gene encodes CDR1 LNHNV and CDR2 YYDKDF (reference sequence). CDR3 sequence: CATSRSRRGETQYF. CDR3 nucleotides: TGTGCCACCAGCAGATCCCGGCGGGGAGAGACCCAGTACTTC.

The chain uses TRBV6-5 and TRBJ2-7; the D gene is possibly TRBD1 (6 bases). Trimming pared 6 bases from V and 4 bases from J, leaving 13 bases between. The CDR3 has 13 amino acids. Germline assignment: CDR1 MNHEY and CDR2 SVGAGI. CDR3 in DNA: TGTGCCAGCAGACAGACAGGCGGATACGAGCAGTACTTC. It codes for CASRQTGGYEQYF.

The chain links TRBV11-1 to TRBJ2-1, with TRBD2 matching 12 bases. Trimming removed 5 bases from V and 8 bases from J; junction bases left unmatched: 10. Germline CDR1 is SGHAT and CDR2 is FQDESV (reference sequence). CDR3 length equals 16 residues. CDR3 region: CASSLTGLAGRDEQFF. CDR3 bases: TGTGCCAGCAGCCTAACAGGACTAGCGGGACGGGATGAGCAGTTCTTC.

V gene TRBV5-1 combines with J gene TRBJ1-1; 8 positions match TRBD1. V trimming: 3 bases; J trimming: 1 base; junction bases outside the gene matches: 8. Per germline, CDR1 SGHRS and CDR2 YFSETQ. There are 16 residues in the CDR3. CDR3 protein: CASSSQPGGPNTEAFF. CDR3 DNA: TGCGCCAGCAGCTCGCAACCAGGGGGCCCGAACACTGAAGCTTTCTTT.

The chain combines TRBV5-4 with TRBJ1-6, with D unresolved. V lost 2 bases and J lost 6, with 12 bases in between. Germline V lookup: CDR1 SGHNT, CDR2 YYREEE (reference sequence). The CDR3 consists of 15 residues. CDR3 loop: CASSFQASPNSPLHF. The CDR3 DNA follows: TGTGCCAGCAGCTTCCAGGCTTCCCCTAATTCACCCCTCCACTTT.

The rearrangement uses TRBV9 and TRBJ2-3, with 10 bases fitting TRBD2. This CDR3 contains 16 residues. Germline loops: CDR1 SGDLS, CDR2 YYNGEE. Trimming cost V 4 bases and J 8 bases; bases outside gene matches: 13. CDR3 in DNA: TGTGCCAGCAGCACCCCCTCCCTAGCGGGAGCGGGTACGCAGTATTTT. This codes for CASSTPSLAGAGTQYF.

The rearrangement uses TRBV14 and TRBJ2-1, with D possibly being TRBD2 (6 bases). The length of the CDR3 is 14 residues. Per the germline V gene, CDR1 is SGHDN and CDR2 is FVKESK. V was clipped by 4 bases and J by 6 bases, with 13 bases between them. The CDR3 DNA reads as TGTGCCAGCAGCCTCCCGGGACTGCTCAATGAGCAGTTCTTC. Amino acid sequence: CASSLPGLLNEQFF.